This entry lists 7 T cell receptor beta chains sequenced from one sample in a study of T cell responses to AZD1222 COVID-19 vaccine. Using immunoSEQ multiplex PCR, the repertoire was profiled, and TCRdb retains in-frame clones only, with some absent. Here the sample spans 250,000 to 300,000 clones, 94% being singletons. Here the sequenced sample was peripheral blood, taken 28 days after the second AZD1222 dose. Source of these receptors: an adult who received the AZD1222 COVID-19 vaccine.

V gene TRBV2 combines with J gene TRBJ1-6; D possibly corresponds to TRBD1 (6 bases). CDR1 and CDR2 from the germline V gene are SNHLY and FYNNEI. The CDR3 sequence is 13 residues long. Between the trimmed V and J ends, which lost 4 bases and 14 bases, there was a span of 15 bases. The CDR3 protein is CASSVDSRGSLHF. The DNA of the CDR3 is TGTGCCAGCAGTGTGGACAGCCGAGGTTCCCTCCACTTT.

This sequence joins TRBV7-9 and TRBJ2-7; D not resolved. Trimming left V 6 bases short and J 0 bases short, with 15 bases between. CDR3 size: 15 residues. Germline V CDR1 and CDR2: SEHNR, FQNEAQ (reference sequence). Here the CDR3 reads CASRLGWVPSYEQYF. The CDR3 DNA reads TGTGCCAGCAGATTGGGATGGGTCCCCTCCTACGAGCAGTACTTC.

Note on this clone: One end of the junction fails to match germline, which may point to a read error. The chain recombines TRBV12-3 or TRBV12-4 with TRBJ1-2; D call uncertain. CDR3 length: 12 residues. The CDR3 region has the DNA TGTGCCAGCAGTTTTGCGTTCATGGCTACGATCTTC. It yields the protein CASSFAFMATIF.

V gene TRBV7-9 combines with J gene TRBJ2-2; tentatively, D is TRBD1 or TRBD2 (5 bases each). Germline CDR1 and CDR2: SEHNR and FQNEAQ (reference sequence). The V gene lost 5 bases and the J gene lost 5 bases, with 12 bases spanning the gap. CDR3 length: 14 amino acids. For the CDR3, the DNA is TGTGCCAGCAGCCGGGACGCTCGGACCGGGGAGCTGTTTTTT. Protein sequence: CASSRDARTGELFF.

This chain joins TRBV10-2 and TRBJ2-3; the match to TRBD1 covers 10 bases. The CDR3 sequence is 19 residues long. V was clipped by 9 bases and J by 1 base; unmatched bases: 19. Germline assignment: CDR1 WSHSY and CDR2 SAAADI. CDR3 sequence (DNA): TGCGCCAGTTCGTTGGGACAGGGGTCTACTAGCGGACGCACAGATACGCAGTATTTT. It encodes CASSLGQGSTSGRTDTQYF.

V gene TRBV15 combines with J gene TRBJ1-3; no reliable D call. The germline V and J ends were trimmed by 0 bases and 3 bases, with 9 bases remaining between them. The CDR3 is 15 amino acids. Germline assignment: CDR1 LNHNV and CDR2 YYDKDF (reference sequence). The CDR3 region has the DNA TGTGCCACCAGCAGAGAAAGGCCAGTTGGAAACACCATATATTTT. Protein sequence: CATSRERPVGNTIYF.

The rearrangement uses TRBV5-1 and TRBJ2-1; 8 bases align to TRBD2. Per germline, CDR1 SGHRS and CDR2 YFSETQ. V was pared by 2 bases and J by 9 bases, with 10 bases of the junction left unmatched. The CDR3 extends over 15 amino acids. The CDR3 DNA reads as TGCGCCAGCAGCTTAGCGGGAGCCACTAGGGGTGAGCAGTTCTTC. Protein product: CASSLAGATRGEQFF.